This T cell receptor beta chain was obtained from a study of blood T cell repertoires in COVID-19. The CDR3 consists of 16 residues. Germline V lookup: CDR1 MNHEY, CDR2 SVGEGT. J was trimmed by 8 bases and V by 5 bases; bases with no gene match: 12. Clones were sequenced by immunoSEQ multiplex PCR, and TCRdb holds only the in-frame ones, with some missing. Of about 62,000 clones listed, 85% to 90% are singletons. This clonotype was sampled from a human donor in a cohort sampled during active COVID-19. This sequence joins TRBV6-2 or TRBV6-3 and TRBJ1-6; 7 bases are a match to TRBD1. The material sequenced was peripheral blood. CDR3: CASSNRAGGIYSPLHF. DNA of the CDR3: TGTGCCAGCAGTAACCGGGCAGGGGGGATATATTCACCCCTCCACTTT.